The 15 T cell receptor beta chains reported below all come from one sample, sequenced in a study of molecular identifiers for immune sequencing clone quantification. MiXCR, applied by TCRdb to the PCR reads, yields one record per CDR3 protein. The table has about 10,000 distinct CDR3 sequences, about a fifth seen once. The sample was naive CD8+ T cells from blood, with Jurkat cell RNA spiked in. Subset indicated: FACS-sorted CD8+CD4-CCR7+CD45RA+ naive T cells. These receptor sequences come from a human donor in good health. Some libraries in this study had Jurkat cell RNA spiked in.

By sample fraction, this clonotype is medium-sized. CDR3 in DNA: TGTGCCAGCAGCCTTTCCAGTGTCTACGAGCAGTACTTC. It translates to CASSLSSVYEQYF. V usage is TRBV28 and J usage is TRBJ2-7; D is ambiguous. This CDR3 has 13 amino acids. Germline loops: CDR1 MDHEN, CDR2 SYDVKM. V was shortened by 6 bases and J by 3 bases, with 12 bases between the two germline ends.

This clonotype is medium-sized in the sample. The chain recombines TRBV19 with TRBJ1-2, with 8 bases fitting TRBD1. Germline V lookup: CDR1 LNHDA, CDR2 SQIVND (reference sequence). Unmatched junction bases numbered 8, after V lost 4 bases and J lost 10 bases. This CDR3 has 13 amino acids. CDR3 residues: CASSNQGAAPYTF. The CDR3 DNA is TGTGCCAGTAGTAATCAGGGGGCAGCCCCCTACACCTTC.

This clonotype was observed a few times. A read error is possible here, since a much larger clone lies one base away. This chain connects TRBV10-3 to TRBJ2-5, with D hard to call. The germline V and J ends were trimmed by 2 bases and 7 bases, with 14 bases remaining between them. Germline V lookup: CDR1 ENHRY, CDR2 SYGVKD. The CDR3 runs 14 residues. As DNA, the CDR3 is TGTGCCATCAGTGAGGGGAAGGATCGGAGGACCCAGTACTTC. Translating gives CAISEGKDRRTQYF.

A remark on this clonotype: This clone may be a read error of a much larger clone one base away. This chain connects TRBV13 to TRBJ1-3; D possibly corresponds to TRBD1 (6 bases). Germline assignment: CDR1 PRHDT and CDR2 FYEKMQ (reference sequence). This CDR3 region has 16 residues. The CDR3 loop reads CASSSPDSETGNPIYF. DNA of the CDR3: TGTGCCAGCAGCTCCCCGGACAGTGAAACTGGAAACCCCATATATTTT.

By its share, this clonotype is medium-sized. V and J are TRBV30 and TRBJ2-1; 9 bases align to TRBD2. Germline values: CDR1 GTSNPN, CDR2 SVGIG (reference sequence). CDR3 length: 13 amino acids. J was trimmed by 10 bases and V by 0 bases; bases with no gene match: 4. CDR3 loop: CAWSVLAGQEQFF. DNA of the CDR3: TGTGCCTGGAGTGTGCTAGCGGGACAGGAGCAGTTCTTC.

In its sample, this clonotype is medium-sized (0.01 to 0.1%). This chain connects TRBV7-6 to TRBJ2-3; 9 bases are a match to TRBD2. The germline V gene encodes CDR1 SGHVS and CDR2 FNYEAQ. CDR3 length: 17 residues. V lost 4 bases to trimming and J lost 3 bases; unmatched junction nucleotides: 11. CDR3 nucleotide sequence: TGTGCCAGCAGCTCTCTTCTAGCGGGGTTTGGTACAGATACGCAGTATTTT. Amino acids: CASSSLLAGFGTDTQYF.

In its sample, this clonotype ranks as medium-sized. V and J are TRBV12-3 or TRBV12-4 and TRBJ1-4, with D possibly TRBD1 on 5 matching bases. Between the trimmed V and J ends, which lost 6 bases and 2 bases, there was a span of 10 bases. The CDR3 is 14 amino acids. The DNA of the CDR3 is TGTGCCAGCAGCCTCAGGGCCACTAATGAAAAACTGTTTTTT. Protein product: CASSLRATNEKLFF.

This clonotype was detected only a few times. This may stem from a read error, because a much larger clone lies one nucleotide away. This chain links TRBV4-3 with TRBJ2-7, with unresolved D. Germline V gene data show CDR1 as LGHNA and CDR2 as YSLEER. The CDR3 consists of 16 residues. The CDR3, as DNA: TGCGCCAGCCGCCAAGTGGTCGGACCATACCCCTACGAGCAGTACTTC. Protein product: CASRQVVGPYPYEQYF.

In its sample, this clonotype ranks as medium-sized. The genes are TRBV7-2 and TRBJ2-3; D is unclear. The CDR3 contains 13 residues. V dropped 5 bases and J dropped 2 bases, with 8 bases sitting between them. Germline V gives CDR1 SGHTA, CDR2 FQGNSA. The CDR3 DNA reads TGTGCCAGCAGCGCCGACAACACAGATACGCAGTATTTT. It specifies CASSADNTDTQYF. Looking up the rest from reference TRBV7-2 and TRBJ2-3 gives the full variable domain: GAGVSQSPSNKVTEKGKDVELRCDPISGHTALYWYRQSLGQGLEFLIYFQGNSAPDKSGLPSDRFSAERTGGSVSTLTIQRTQQEDSAVYLCASSADNTDTQYFGPGTRLTVL.

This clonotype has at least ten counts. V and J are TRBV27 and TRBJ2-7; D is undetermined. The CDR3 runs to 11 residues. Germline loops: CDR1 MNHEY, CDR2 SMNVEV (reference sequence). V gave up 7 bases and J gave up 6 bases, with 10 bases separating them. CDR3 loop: CASIHASEQYF. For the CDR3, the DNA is TGTGCCAGCATACACGCCAGCGAGCAGTACTTC.

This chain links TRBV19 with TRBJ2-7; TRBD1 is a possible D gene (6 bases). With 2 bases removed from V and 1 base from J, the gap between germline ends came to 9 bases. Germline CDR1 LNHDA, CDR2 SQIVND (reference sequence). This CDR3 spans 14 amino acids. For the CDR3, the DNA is TGTGCCAGTAGTATACTAGGACAGTCCTACGAGCAGTACTTC. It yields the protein CASSILGQSYEQYF.

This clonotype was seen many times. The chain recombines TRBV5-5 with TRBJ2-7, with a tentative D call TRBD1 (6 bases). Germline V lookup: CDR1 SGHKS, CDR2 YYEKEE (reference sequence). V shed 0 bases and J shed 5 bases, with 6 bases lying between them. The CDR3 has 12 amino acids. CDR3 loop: CASSLGTDEQYF. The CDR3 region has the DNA TGTGCCAGCAGCTTGGGGACAGACGAGCAGTACTTC.

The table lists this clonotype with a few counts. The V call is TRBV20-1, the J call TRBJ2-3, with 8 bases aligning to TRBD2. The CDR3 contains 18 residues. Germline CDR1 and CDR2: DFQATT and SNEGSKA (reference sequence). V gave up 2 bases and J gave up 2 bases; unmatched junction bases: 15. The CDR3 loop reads CSARNRLLLADNTDTQYF. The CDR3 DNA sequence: TGCAGTGCTAGAAACAGACTCCTACTAGCGGATAACACAGATACGCAGTATTTT.

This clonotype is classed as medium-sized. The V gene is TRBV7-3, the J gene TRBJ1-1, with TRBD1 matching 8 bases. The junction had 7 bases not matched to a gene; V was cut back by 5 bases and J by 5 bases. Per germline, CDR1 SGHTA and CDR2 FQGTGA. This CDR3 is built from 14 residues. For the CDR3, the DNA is TGTGCCAGCAGCGCAGGACAGGGAAGAACTGAAGCTTTCTTT. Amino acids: CASSAGQGRTEAFF.

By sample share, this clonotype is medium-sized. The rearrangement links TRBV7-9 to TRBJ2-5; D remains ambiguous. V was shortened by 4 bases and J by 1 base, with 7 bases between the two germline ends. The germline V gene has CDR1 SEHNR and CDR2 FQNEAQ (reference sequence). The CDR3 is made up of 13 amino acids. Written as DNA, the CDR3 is TGTGCCAGCAGCTCGGCAGCCCAAGAGACCCAGTACTTC. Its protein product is CASSSAAQETQYF. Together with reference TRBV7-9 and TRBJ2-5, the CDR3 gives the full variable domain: DTGVSQNPRHKITKRGQNVTFRCDPISEHNRLYWYRQTLGQGPEFLTYFQNEAQLEKSRLLSDRFSAERPKGSFSTLEIQRTEQGDSAMYLCASSSAAQETQYFGPGTRLLVL.